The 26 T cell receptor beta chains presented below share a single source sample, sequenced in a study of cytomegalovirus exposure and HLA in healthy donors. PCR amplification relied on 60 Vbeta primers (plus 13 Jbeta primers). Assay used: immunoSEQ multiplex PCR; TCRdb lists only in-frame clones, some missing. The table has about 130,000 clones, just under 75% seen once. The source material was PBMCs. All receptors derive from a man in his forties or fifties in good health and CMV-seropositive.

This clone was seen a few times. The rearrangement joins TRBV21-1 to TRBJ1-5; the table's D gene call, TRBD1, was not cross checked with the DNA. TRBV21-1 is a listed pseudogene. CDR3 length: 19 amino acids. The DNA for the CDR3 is TGTGCCAGCAGCGCGGGAAGGGACAGGGTAATTAGCGTCAATCAGCCCCAGCATTTT. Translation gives CASSAGRDRVISVNQPQHF.

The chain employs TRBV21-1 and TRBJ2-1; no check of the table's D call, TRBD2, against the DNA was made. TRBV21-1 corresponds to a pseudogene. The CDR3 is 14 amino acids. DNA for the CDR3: TGTGCCAGCCTAGGACTAGCGGGGGCCGGGGAGCAGTTCTTC. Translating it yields CASLGLAGAGEQFF.

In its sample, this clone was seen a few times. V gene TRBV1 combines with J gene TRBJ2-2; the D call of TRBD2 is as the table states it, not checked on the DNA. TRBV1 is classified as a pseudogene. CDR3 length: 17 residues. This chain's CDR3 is CTSSQDWLAVNTGELFF. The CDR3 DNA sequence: TGCACCAGCAGCCAAGATTGGCTAGCGGTAAACACCGGGGAGCTGTTTTTT.

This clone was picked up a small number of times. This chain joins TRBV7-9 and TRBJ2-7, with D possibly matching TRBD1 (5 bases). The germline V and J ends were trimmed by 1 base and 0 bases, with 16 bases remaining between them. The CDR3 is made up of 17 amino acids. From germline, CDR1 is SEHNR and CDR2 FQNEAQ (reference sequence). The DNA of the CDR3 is TGTGCCAGCAGCTTAGGGGGCGGAGAAGAAACCTCCTACGAGCAGTACTTC. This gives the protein CASSLGGGEETSYEQYF.

The CDR3 reads CASRFFGGDASTDTQYF. Written as DNA, the CDR3 is TGCGCCAGCAGATTCTTCGGTGGTGATGCTAGCACAGATACGCAGTATTTT. The chain is built from TRBV5-1 and TRBJ2-3; D gene unclear. CDR1 is SGHRS, CDR2 YFSETQ, per germline. The CDR3 totals 17 residues. V lost 5 bases to trimming and J lost 0 bases, with 19 bases between them.

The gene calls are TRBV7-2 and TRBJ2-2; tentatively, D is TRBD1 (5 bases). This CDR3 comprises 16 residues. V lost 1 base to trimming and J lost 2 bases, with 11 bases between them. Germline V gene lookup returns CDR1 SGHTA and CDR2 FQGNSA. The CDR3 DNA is TGTGCCAGCAGCTTAGTCACAGGCGTAAACACCGGGGAGCTGTTTTTT. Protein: CASSLVTGVNTGELFF.

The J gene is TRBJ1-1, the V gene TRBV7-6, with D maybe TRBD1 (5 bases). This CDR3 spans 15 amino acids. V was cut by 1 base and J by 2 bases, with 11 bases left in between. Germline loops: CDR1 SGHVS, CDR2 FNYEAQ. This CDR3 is CASSLGQTGNTEAFF. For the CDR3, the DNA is TGTGCCAGCAGCTTAGGACAGACCGGAAACACTGAAGCTTTCTTT.

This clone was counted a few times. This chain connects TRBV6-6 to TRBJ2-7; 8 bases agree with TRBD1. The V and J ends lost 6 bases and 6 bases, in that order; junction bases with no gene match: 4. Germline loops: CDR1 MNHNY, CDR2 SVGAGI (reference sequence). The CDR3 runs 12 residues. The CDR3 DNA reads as TGTGCCAGCAGAATCGACAGGGGCGAGCAGTACTTC. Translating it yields CASRIDRGEQYF.

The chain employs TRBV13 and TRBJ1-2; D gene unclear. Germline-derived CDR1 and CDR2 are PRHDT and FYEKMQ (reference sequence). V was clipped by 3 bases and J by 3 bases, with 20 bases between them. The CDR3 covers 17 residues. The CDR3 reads CASSFLQVGVLDYGYTF. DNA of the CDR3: TGTGCCAGCAGCTTCCTCCAGGTCGGGGTATTGGACTATGGCTACACCTTC. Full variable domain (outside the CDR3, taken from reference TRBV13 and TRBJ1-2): AAGVIQSPRHLIKEKRETATLKCYPIPRHDTVYWYQQGPGQDPQFLISFYEKMQSDKGSIPDRFSAQQFSDYHSELNMSSLELGDSALYFCASSFLQVGVLDYGYTFGSGTRLTVV.

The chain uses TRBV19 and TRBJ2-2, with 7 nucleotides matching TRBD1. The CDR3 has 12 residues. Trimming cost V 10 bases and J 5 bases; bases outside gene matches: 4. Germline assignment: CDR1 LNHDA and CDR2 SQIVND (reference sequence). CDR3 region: CAIPTGTGELFF. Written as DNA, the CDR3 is TGTGCCATCCCGACAGGGACCGGGGAGCTGTTTTTT.

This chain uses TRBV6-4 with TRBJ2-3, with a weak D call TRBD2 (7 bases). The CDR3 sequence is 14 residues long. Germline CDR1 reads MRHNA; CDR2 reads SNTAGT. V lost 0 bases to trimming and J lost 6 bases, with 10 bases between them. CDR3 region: CASSDSGGRDTQYF. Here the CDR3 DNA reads TGTGCCAGCAGTGACTCGGGGGGGCGGGATACGCAGTATTTT.

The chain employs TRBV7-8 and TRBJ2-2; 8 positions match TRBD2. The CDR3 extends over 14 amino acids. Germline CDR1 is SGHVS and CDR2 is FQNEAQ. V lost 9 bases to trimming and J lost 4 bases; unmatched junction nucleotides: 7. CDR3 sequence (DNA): TGTGCCAGTTCGTGGAGCGGGAGCACCGGGGAGCTGTTTTTT. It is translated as CASSWSGSTGELFF.

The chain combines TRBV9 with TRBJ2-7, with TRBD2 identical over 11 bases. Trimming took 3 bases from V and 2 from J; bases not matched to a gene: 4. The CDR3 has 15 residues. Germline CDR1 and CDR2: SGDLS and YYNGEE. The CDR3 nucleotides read TGTGCCAGCAGCGGTAGCGGGAGGGAGGCCTACGAGCAGTACTTC. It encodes CASSGSGREAYEQYF.

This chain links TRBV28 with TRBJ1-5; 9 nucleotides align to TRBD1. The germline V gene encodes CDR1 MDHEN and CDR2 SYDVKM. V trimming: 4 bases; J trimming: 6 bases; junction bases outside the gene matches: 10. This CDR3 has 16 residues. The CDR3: CASSSGTGIRGQPQHF. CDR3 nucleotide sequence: TGTGCCAGCAGTTCGGGGACAGGGATTAGAGGTCAGCCCCAGCATTTT.

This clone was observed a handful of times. The CDR3 region is CASSQDLLGQGTYEQYF. The CDR3 nucleotides are TGTGCCAGCAGCCAAGATCTCTTGGGACAGGGGACCTACGAGCAGTACTTC. The J gene is TRBJ2-7, the V gene TRBV4-2, with TRBD1 matching 10 bases. The CDR3 covers 17 residues. Germline V gives CDR1 LGHNA, CDR2 YNFKEQ. V was clipped by 0 bases and J by 2 bases; unmatched bases: 7.

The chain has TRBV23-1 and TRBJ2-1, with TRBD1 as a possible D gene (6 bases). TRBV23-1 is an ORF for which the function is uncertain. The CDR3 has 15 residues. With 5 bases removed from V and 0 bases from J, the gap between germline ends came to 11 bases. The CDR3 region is CASSDRTDSYNEQFF. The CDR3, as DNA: TGCGCCAGCAGTGACCGGACAGACTCCTACAATGAGCAGTTCTTC.

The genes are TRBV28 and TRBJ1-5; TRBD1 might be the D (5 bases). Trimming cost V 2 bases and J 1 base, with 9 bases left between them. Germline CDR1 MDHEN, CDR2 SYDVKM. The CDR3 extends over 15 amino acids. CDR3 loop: CASSLRGVSNQPQHF. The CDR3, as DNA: TGTGCCAGCAGTTTACGGGGGGTAAGCAATCAGCCCCAGCATTTT.

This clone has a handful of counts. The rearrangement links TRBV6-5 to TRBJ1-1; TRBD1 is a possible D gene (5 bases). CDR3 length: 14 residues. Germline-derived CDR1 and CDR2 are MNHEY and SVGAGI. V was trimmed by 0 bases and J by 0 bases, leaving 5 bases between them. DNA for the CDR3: TGTGCCAGCAGTTACTCAGGGGTGAACACTGAAGCTTTCTTT. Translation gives CASSYSGVNTEAFF.

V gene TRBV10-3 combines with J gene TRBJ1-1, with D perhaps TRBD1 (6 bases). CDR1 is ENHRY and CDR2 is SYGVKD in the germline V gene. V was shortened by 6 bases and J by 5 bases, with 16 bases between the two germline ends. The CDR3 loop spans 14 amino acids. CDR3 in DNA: TGTGCCATCAGAGTCGTGGGGGCCGGTACTGAAGCTTTCTTT. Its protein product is CAIRVVGAGTEAFF.

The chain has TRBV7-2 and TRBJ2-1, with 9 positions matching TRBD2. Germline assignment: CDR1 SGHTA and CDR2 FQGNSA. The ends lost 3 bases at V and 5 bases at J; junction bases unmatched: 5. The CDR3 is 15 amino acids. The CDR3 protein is CASSFAAGGNNEQFF. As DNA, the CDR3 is TGTGCCAGCAGCTTCGCGGCGGGGGGGAACAATGAGCAGTTCTTC.

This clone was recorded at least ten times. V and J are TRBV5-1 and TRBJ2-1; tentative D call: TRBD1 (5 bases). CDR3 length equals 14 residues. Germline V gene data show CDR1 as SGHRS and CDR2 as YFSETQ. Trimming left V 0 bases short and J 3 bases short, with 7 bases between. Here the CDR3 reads CASSLGTYYNEQFF. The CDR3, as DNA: TGCGCCAGCAGCTTGGGGACATACTACAATGAGCAGTTCTTC.

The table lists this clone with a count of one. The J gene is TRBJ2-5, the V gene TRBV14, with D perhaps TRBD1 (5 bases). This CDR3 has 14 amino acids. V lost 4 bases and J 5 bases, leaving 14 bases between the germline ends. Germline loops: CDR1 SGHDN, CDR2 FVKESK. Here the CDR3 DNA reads TGTGCCAGCAGCCGGTCCTCAGGGTTGGAGACCCAGTACTTC. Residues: CASSRSSGLETQYF. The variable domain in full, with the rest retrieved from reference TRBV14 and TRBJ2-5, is EAGVTQFPSHSVIEKGQTVTLRCDPISGHDNLYWYRRVMGKEIKFLLHFVKESKQDESGMPNNRFLAERTGGTYSTLKVQPAELEDSGVYFCASSRSSGLETQYFGPGTRLLVL.

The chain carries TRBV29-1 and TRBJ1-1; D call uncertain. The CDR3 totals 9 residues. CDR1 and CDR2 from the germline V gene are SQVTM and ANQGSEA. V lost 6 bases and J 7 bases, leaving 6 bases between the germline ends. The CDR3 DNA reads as TGCAGCGTGACGGGTGAAGCTTTCTTT. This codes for CSVTGEAFF.

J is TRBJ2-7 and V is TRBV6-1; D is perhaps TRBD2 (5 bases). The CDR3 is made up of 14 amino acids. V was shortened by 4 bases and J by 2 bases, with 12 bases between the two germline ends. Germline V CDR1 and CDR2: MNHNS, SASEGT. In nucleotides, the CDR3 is TGTGCCAGCAGTGGCTACCGGGAAACCTACGAGCAGTACTTC. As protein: CASSGYRETYEQYF.

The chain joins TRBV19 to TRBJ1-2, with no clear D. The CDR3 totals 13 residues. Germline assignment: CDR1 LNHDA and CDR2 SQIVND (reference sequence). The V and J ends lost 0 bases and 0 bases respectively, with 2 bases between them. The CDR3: CASSIDTNYGYTF. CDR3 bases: TGTGCCAGTAGTATAGACACTAACTATGGCTACACCTTC.

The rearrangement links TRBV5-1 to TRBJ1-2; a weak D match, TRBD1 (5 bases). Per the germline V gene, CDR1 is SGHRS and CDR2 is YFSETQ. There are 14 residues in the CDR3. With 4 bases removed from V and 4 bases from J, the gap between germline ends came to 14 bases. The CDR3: CASSSRQSRYGYTF. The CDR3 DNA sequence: TGCGCCAGCAGCAGCAGACAGTCCCGCTATGGCTACACCTTC.